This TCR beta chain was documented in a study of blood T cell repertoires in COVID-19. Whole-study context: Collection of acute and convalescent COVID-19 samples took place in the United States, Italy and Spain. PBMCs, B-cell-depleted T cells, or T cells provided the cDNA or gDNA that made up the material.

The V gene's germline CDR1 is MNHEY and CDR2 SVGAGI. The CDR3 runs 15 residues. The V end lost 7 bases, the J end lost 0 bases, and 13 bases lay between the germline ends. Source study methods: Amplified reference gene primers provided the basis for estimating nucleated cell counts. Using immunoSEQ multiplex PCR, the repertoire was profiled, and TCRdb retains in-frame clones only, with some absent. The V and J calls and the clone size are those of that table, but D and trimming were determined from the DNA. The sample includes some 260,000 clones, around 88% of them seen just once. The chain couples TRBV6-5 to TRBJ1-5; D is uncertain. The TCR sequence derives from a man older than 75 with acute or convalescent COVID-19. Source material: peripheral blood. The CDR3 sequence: CASKTEPYSNQPQHF. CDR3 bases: TGTGCCAGCAAAACAGAGCCCTATAGCAATCAGCCCCAGCATTTT.